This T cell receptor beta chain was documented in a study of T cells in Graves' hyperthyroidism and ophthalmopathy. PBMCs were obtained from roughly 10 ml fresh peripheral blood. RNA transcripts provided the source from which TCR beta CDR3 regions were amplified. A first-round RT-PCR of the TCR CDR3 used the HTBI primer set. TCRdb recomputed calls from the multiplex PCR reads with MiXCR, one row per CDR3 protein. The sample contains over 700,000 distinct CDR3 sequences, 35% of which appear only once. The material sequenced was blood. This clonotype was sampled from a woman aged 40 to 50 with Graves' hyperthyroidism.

The CDR3 coding sequence is TGCAGCGCACAGACAGGGGACCCGGATTCACCCCTCCACTTT. Translating it yields CSAQTGDPDSPLHF. V and J are TRBV29-1 and TRBJ1-6; 8 bases map to TRBD1. CDR3 length equals 14 residues. Germline V CDR1 and CDR2: SQVTM, ANQGSEA. V lost 7 bases and J lost 8; bases outside the gene matches: 10.